This T cell receptor beta chain stems from a study of beta chain features in type 1 diabetes. Expressed TCRB transcripts were sequenced, since all the RNA that had been isolated was reverse transcribed. Sequenced naive, central memory and regulatory T cell samples produced an average of about 3.57 million reads. Sequencing was performed with immunoSEQ multiplex PCR; in TCRdb, only in-frame clones are kept and a portion is missing. The data contain roughly 260,000 clones, about a tenth of them singletons. The germline CDR1 and CDR2 sequences are MNHNS and SASEGT. This CDR3 has 14 residues. Trimming took off 4 bases at V and 4 bases at J, with 14 bases between the two ends. In the case of this clone: Its antigen is not identified.

Study results and limitations: Sequencing from cDNA could over-represent high-TCR-expressing cells. Moderately but significantly shorter TCRB CDR3s were found in Type 1 diabetes patients in all four CD4+ subsets.

The rearrangement joins TRBV6-1 to TRBJ2-7; D is perhaps TRBD2 (5 bases). The TCR originated in a man aged 25 to 40 with type 1 diabetes. The sample was naive CD4+ T cells from blood. CDR3 sequence (DNA): TGTGCCAGCAGTGTAAATTCAGGAGGATACGAGCAGTACTTC. Encoded protein: CASSVNSGGYEQYF.